This passage covers 24 T cell receptor beta chains from one sample sequenced in a study of Tregs in tolerant kidney transplant recipients (dated by TCRdb to the late 2010s). The library was generated by the immunoSEQ multiplex PCR assay. This is the immuneACCESS table as TCRdb keeps it, with only in-frame sequences that have V and J called. A part of the clones is gone; compared with another copy, unresolved V genes explain less than half, and the rest is unexplained. The sample data list around 230,000 clones, and about four fifths of these were observed just once. In total, the top ten clones hold roughly 0.67% of the sample. Material: CD4+ T cells from blood. Every receptor here comes from a human donor in good health.

V and J are TRBV6-1 and TRBJ1-1, with unresolved D. This CDR3 region has 14 residues. Trimming pared 7 bases from V and 6 bases from J, leaving 18 bases between. The germline V gene encodes CDR1 MNHNS and CDR2 SASEGT. The CDR3 sequence: CASNESPPRAEAFF. As DNA, the CDR3 is TGTGCCAGCAATGAGAGCCCTCCACGGGCTGAAGCTTTCTTT.

The rearrangement links TRBV5-1 to TRBJ1-4; D is perhaps TRBD1 (6 bases). This CDR3 comprises 13 residues. The germline gives CDR1 SGHRS, CDR2 YFSETQ. V was shortened by 3 bases and J by 6 bases, with 9 bases between the two germline ends. This CDR3 reads CASSSGTHEKLFF. CDR3 DNA: TGCGCCAGCAGCTCCGGGACACATGAAAAACTGTTTTTT.

This chain joins TRBV18 and TRBJ1-3; D is unresolved. The CDR3 extends over 18 amino acids. Germline CDR1 KGHSH, CDR2 LQKENI. Trimming pared 5 bases from V and 4 bases from J, leaving 24 bases between. This chain's CDR3 is CASSASDPTYPSGNTIYF. CDR3 bases: TGTGCCAGCTCAGCATCGGACCCTACTTATCCATCCGGAAACACCATATATTTT. The entire variable domain, with the rest obtained from reference TRBV18 and TRBJ1-3, is as follows: NAGVMQNPRHLVRRRGQEARLRCSPMKGHSHVYWYRQLPEEGLKFMVYLQKENIIDESGMPKERFSAEFPKEGPSILRIQQVVRGDSAAYFCASSASDPTYPSGNTIYFGEGSWLTVV.

V and J are TRBV9 and TRBJ2-2; D is possibly TRBD2 (7 bases). V lost 4 bases, J lost 2 bases, and 15 bases lay in between. The germline CDR1 and CDR2 sequences are SGDLS and YYNGEE. The CDR3 extends over 16 amino acids. This CDR3 is CASSPRGLPNTGELFF. The CDR3 bases are TGTGCCAGCAGCCCCAGGGGACTACCAAACACCGGGGAGCTGTTTTTT.

With respect to this clone: One end of the junction fails to match germline, which may point to a read error. This chain uses TRBV7-2 with TRBJ1-4, with D unclear. The CDR3 covers 15 residues. CDR1 SGHTA and CDR2 FQGNSA come from the germline V gene. The CDR3 here is CASSTTGLPNETLFF. For the CDR3, the DNA is TGTGCCAGCAGCACAACCGGGCTCCCTAATGAAACACTGTTTTTT.

V and J are TRBV2 and TRBJ2-2; D may be TRBD2 (5 bases). Germline lookup yields CDR1 SNHLY and CDR2 FYNNEI. The CDR3 covers 15 residues. Trimming took 3 bases from V and 2 from J, leaving 10 bases between them. CDR3 region: CASSDWLANTGELFF. The CDR3 bases are TGTGCCAGCAGTGACTGGCTAGCCAACACCGGGGAGCTGTTTTTT.

CDR3 residues: CAISPTPTGKSGNTIYF. The DNA of the CDR3 is TGTGCCATCAGTCCAACCCCGACAGGCAAGTCTGGAAACACCATATATTTT. The chain uses TRBV10-3 and TRBJ1-3; D perhaps matches TRBD1 (6 bases). Trimming pared 5 bases from V and 1 base from J, leaving 18 bases between. Per germline, CDR1 ENHRY and CDR2 SYGVKD. The CDR3 has 17 amino acids.

The chain couples TRBV5-1 to TRBJ2-3; 7 bases align to TRBD2. The CDR3 has 17 amino acids. Germline CDR1 reads SGHRS; CDR2 reads YFSETQ. The V segment lost 7 bases and the J segment 0 bases; nucleotides outside the gene matches: 14. The CDR3 coding sequence is TGCGCCAGCTCCCTGGGGCCGCGGGGGACTAGCACAGATACGCAGTATTTT. The encoded protein is CASSLGPRGTSTDTQYF.

This clone was seen once. The rearrangement uses TRBV18 and TRBJ1-2, with 7 positions matching TRBD1. V was clipped by 3 bases and J by 3 bases; unmatched bases: 4. The CDR3 runs 14 residues. The germline V gene encodes CDR1 KGHSH and CDR2 LQKENI. The CDR3 reads CASSPQGGDYGYTF. As DNA, the CDR3 is TGTGCCAGCTCACCCCAGGGGGGTGACTATGGCTACACCTTC.

The chain joins TRBV2 to TRBJ2-4, with D hard to call. The CDR3 sequence is 13 residues long. V dropped 1 base and J dropped 9 bases, with 10 bases sitting between them. From germline, CDR1 is SNHLY and CDR2 FYNNEI. The CDR3 DNA is TGTGCCAGCAGTGAAGGGCAGGAAGGCATTCAGTACTTC. It yields the protein CASSEGQEGIQYF.

The chain joins TRBV10-2 to TRBJ1-5; D possibly corresponds to TRBD1 (5 bases). Germline V gene data show CDR1 as WSHSY and CDR2 as SAAADI. CDR3 length: 14 amino acids. Trimming removed 4 bases from V and 2 bases from J, with 9 bases in between. CDR3 nucleotides: TGCGCCAGCAGTGTCTTAGGGGGCAATCAGCCCCAGCATTTT. Its protein is CASSVLGGNQPQHF.

The V gene is TRBV18, the J gene TRBJ1-2; tentative D call: TRBD1 (6 bases). CDR3 length equals 15 residues. Germline assignment: CDR1 KGHSH and CDR2 LQKENI. V lost 2 bases to trimming and J lost 2 bases, with 12 bases between them. As DNA, the CDR3 is TGTGCCAGCTCACCAACCGGGACACCGAACTATGGCTACACCTTC. It translates to CASSPTGTPNYGYTF.

V and J are TRBV5-1 and TRBJ2-2; D remains ambiguous. Germline lookup yields CDR1 SGHRS and CDR2 YFSETQ. Trimming removed 2 bases at V and 3 bases at J, with 8 bases between. The CDR3 is made up of 14 amino acids. This CDR3 reads CASSFTNYTGELFF. The CDR3 DNA reads TGCGCCAGCAGCTTCACAAATTACACCGGGGAGCTGTTTTTT.

This sequence joins TRBV9 and TRBJ2-5; D remains ambiguous. Germline V CDR1 and CDR2: SGDLS, YYNGEE. This CDR3 spans 14 amino acids. The V end was cut by 2 bases, the J end by 2 bases, with 10 bases between. CDR3 region: CASSVTGLQETQYF. The DNA for the CDR3 is TGTGCCAGCAGCGTGACCGGGTTACAAGAGACCCAGTACTTC.

The J gene is TRBJ2-1, the V gene TRBV14; D unclear. The CDR3 is made up of 12 amino acids. The germline gives CDR1 SGHDN, CDR2 FVKESK. V was cut by 0 bases and J by 10 bases, with 7 bases left in between. The CDR3 DNA is TGTGCCAGCAGCCAAGAATGGCGGGAGCAGTTCTTC. Its protein product is CASSQEWREQFF. The entire variable domain, with the rest obtained from reference TRBV14 and TRBJ2-1, is as follows: EAGVTQFPSHSVIEKGQTVTLRCDPISGHDNLYWYRRVMGKEIKFLLHFVKESKQDESGMPNNRFLAERTGGTYSTLKVQPAELEDSGVYFCASSQEWREQFFGPGTRLTVL.

The V call is TRBV2, the J call TRBJ1-3; the D is unclear. CDR1 and CDR2 from the germline V gene are SNHLY and FYNNEI. This CDR3 contains 14 residues. V dropped 6 bases and J dropped 0 bases, with 9 bases sitting between them. The CDR3 sequence: CASRVLHSGNTIYF. DNA of the CDR3: TGTGCCAGCAGGGTTCTCCACTCTGGAAACACCATATATTTT.

This clone was detected a few times. The rearrangement uses TRBV2 and TRBJ1-2; D uncertain. The germline V gene has CDR1 SNHLY and CDR2 FYNNEI. The CDR3 covers 12 residues. V lost 8 bases, J lost 0 bases, and 7 bases lay in between. The CDR3 protein is CASLFSNYGYTF. DNA of the CDR3: TGTGCCAGCCTTTTTTCTAACTATGGCTACACCTTC.

This clone was picked up one time. Other DNA sequences in the sample encode the same CDR3. The chain recombines TRBV5-1 with TRBJ2-3; a possible D gene is TRBD1 (6 bases). The V and J ends lost 3 bases and 6 bases respectively, with 17 bases between them. The germline gives CDR1 SGHRS, CDR2 YFSETQ. The CDR3 spans 15 residues. CDR3 DNA: TGCGCCAGCAGCTCCCAAGGGACAACCACTGATACGCAGTATTTT. Protein product: CASSSQGTTTDTQYF.

V is TRBV5-4 and J is TRBJ1-1; D perhaps matches TRBD1 (6 bases). The CDR3 spans 13 residues. Germline V gene sequence: CDR1 SGHNT, CDR2 YYREEE (reference sequence). V lost 2 bases to trimming and J lost 5 bases, with 10 bases between them. The CDR3 loop is CASSLGGLTEAFF. The DNA of the CDR3 is TGTGCCAGCAGCTTAGGGGGGTTGACTGAAGCTTTCTTT.

This clone has only a few counts. The gene calls are TRBV9 and TRBJ1-1, with TRBD1 as a possible D gene (6 bases). Trimming took off 0 bases at V and 3 bases at J, with 12 bases between the two ends. CDR3 length equals 15 residues. Per the germline V gene, CDR1 is SGDLS and CDR2 is YYNGEE. The CDR3 protein is CASSVGLRGHTEAFF. CDR3 DNA: TGTGCCAGCAGCGTAGGGCTCAGGGGACACACTGAAGCTTTCTTT.

Remarks on this clone: The junction differs from germline at one of its ends, possibly a read error. Different DNA sequences within this sample yield the same CDR3. The V call is TRBV6-1, the J call TRBJ2-7; a weak D match, TRBD1 (5 bases). Per the germline V gene, CDR1 is MNHNS and CDR2 is SASEGT. The CDR3 runs to 11 residues. CDR3 region: CASSDSYEQYF. CDR3 coding DNA: TGCGCCAGCAGTGACAGCTACGAGCAGTACTTC.

The chain uses TRBV7-9 and TRBJ2-2; D might be TRBD1 (6 bases). The CDR3 has 16 residues. V lost 1 base, J lost 4 bases, and 13 bases lay in between. CDR1 is SEHNR and CDR2 is FQNEAQ in the germline V gene (reference sequence). The chain's CDR3 is CASSLGTVSLTGELFF. The CDR3 coding sequence is TGTGCCAGCAGCTTAGGGACAGTTTCTCTCACCGGGGAGCTGTTTTTT.

The chain employs TRBV6-1 and TRBJ2-2, with D possibly being TRBD2 (6 bases). Germline loops: CDR1 MNHNS, CDR2 SASEGT. Trimming removed 6 bases at V and 2 bases at J, with 13 bases between. The CDR3 contains 15 residues. The CDR3 sequence is CASRAGLTNTGELFF. The CDR3 DNA is TGTGCCAGCAGGGCGGGACTCACAAACACCGGGGAGCTGTTTTTT.

The CDR3 spells CASSGPVVSDTQYF. The CDR3 DNA reads TGCGCCAGCAGTGGGCCCGTAGTGAGCGATACGCAGTATTTT. This chain links TRBV10-1 with TRBJ2-3; D is undetermined. Germline CDR1 WNHNN, CDR2 SYGVQD (reference sequence). V was pared by 4 bases and J by 6 bases, with 14 bases between. This CDR3 region has 14 residues.